These 19 T cell receptor beta chains were sequenced from one sample in a study of T-cell memory formation after mild COVID-19 listed by TCRdb under 2021. Libraries were built with 5' RACE. TCRdb shows the sequencer as Illumina NovaSeq 6000. TCRdb redid the processing of the public reads, applying fastp at Q25 and MiXCR, and retained in-frame beta chains. All rows with the same CDR3 protein become a single entry with the most common DNA and genes. Counted in this sample were roughly 600,000 distinct CDR3 sequences; around 17% of them appeared once. Around 11% of the sample goes to the ten largest clones. Sequenced material: PBMCs or a T cell subset sorted from them (not recorded which). The receptors were sampled from an adult woman who had mild COVID-19 (a few samples of this study predate the infection). The sample titles of this study are shuffled in the database, so cell type and time point are left out; the donor was told from shared clones.

This clonotype has a handful of counts. The V gene is TRBV7-2, the J gene TRBJ1-4; TRBD1 aligns across 8 bases. V shed 2 bases and J 4 bases; nucleotides not matched to a gene: 12. The CDR3 runs to 18 residues. Germline V gives CDR1 SGHTA, CDR2 FQGNSA. The CDR3 loop is CASSLWGVSDRDNEKLFF. The CDR3 DNA follows: TGTGCCAGCAGCTTATGGGGGGTGTCGGACAGGGATAATGAAAAACTGTTTTTT. The entire variable domain, with the rest obtained from reference TRBV7-2 and TRBJ1-4, is as follows: GAGVSQSPSNKVTEKGKDVELRCDPISGHTALYWYRQSLGQGLEFLIYFQGNSAPDKSGLPSDRFSAERTGGSVSTLTIQRTQQEDSAVYLCASSLWGVSDRDNEKLFFGSGTQLSVL.

The V and J genes are TRBV5-1 and TRBJ2-5, with D perhaps matching TRBD2 (7 bases). V shed 0 bases and J shed 4 bases, with 25 bases lying between them. The CDR3 is 19 amino acids. From germline, CDR1 is SGHRS and CDR2 YFSETQ. The CDR3 DNA is TGCGCCAGCAGCTTGGAGGTGGCGGGGGCCAGGAGGGGAAGAGAGACCCAGTACTTC. This encodes CASSLEVAGARRGRETQYF.

The rearrangement uses TRBV5-1 and TRBJ2-7; 8 nucleotides line up with TRBD1. V shed 5 bases and J 0 bases; nucleotides not matched to a gene: 7. This CDR3 has 15 residues. Germline V gene sequence: CDR1 SGHRS, CDR2 YFSETQ. CDR3 nucleotides: TGCGCCAGCAGTCCCTGGGACAGGAGCTCCTACGAGCAGTACTTC. Its protein is CASSPWDRSSYEQYF.

This clonotype has only a few counts. The V call is TRBV12-3 or TRBV12-4, the J call TRBJ2-2; 7 bases match TRBD2. With 3 bases clipped from V and 3 bases from J, the junction kept 7 bases outside the gene matches. The length of the CDR3 is 16 residues. The CDR3 nucleotides read TGTGCCAGCAGTTTGGGTCGGCGGGAGTACACCGGGGAGCTGTTTTTT. Translated, it gives CASSLGRREYTGELFF.

The V gene is TRBV7-8, the J gene TRBJ2-5, with 10 positions matching TRBD2. The CDR3 is made up of 16 amino acids. J lost 5 bases, V lost 5 bases, and 11 bases had no gene match. The germline V gene encodes CDR1 SGHVS and CDR2 FQNEAQ. The CDR3 sequence is CASSLSGGRVGETQYF. In DNA form, the CDR3 reads TGTGCCAGCAGCCTTAGCGGGGGGCGCGTGGGGGAGACCCAGTACTTC.

This clonotype has a count of ten or more. Germline is not matched at one junction end, which may reflect a read error. The chain is built from TRBV2 and TRBJ2-3; TRBD1 matches at 8 bases. CDR1 is SNHLY and CDR2 is FYNNEI in the germline V gene. The CDR3 covers 13 residues. CDR3 in amino acids: CASLEIRQGRRNF. The CDR3 DNA is TGTGCCAGCCTTGAGATTCGACAGGGGAGGAGGAATTTT.

This clonotype was observed a few times. The chain links TRBV5-1 to TRBJ1-3; D remains ambiguous. The CDR3 consists of 16 residues. With 7 bases removed from V and 0 bases from J, the gap between germline ends came to 17 bases. The V gene's germline CDR1 is SGHRS and CDR2 YFSETQ. CDR3 loop: CASASAPESSGNTIYF. The CDR3 DNA reads TGCGCCAGCGCTTCTGCGCCGGAAAGCTCTGGAAACACCATATATTTT.

The chain carries TRBV6-2 or TRBV6-3 and TRBJ2-7; 9 nucleotides line up with TRBD2. From germline, CDR1 is MNHEY and CDR2 SVGEGT. This CDR3 is 15 amino acids long. Germline trimming cut 8 bases from V and 0 bases from J; bases unmatched to any gene: 8. The CDR3 DNA reads as TGTGCCAGCGGGGGATTAGCGGGAGCCTCCTACGAGCAGTACTTC. It translates to CASGGLAGASYEQYF.

The gene calls are TRBV29-1 and TRBJ1-1, with D possibly being TRBD1 (6 bases). The V and J ends lost 4 bases and 4 bases respectively, with 22 bases between them. Germline loops: CDR1 SQVTM, CDR2 ANQGSEA. There are 16 residues in the CDR3. The CDR3 DNA sequence: TGCAGCGTTGTGAGGTGGGCAGGGGAAGGCGGCACTGAAGCTTTCTTT. Residues: CSVVRWAGEGGTEAFF.

J is TRBJ1-2 and V is TRBV7-9; no reliable D call. This CDR3 contains 14 residues. V was clipped by 4 bases and J by 3 bases, with 12 bases between them. CDR1 and CDR2 (germline): SEHNR, FQNEAQ (reference sequence). CDR3 sequence: CASSSRVDDYGYTF. In nucleotides, the CDR3 is TGTGCCAGCAGCTCCCGGGTTGATGACTATGGCTACACCTTC.

The J gene is TRBJ2-7, the V gene TRBV7-9, with 9 bases identical to TRBD1. With V trimmed by 6 bases and J by 3 bases, 6 bases remained unmatched. The CDR3 runs 14 residues. Germline V gene data show CDR1 as SEHNR and CDR2 as FQNEAQ (reference sequence). The CDR3 DNA is TGTGCCAGCAGAAGTGGACAGGGGAACTACGAGCAGTACTTC. This sequence encodes CASRSGQGNYEQYF.

The chain carries TRBV3-1 and TRBJ2-3; D might be TRBD2 (5 bases). The germline V and J ends were trimmed by 1 base and 4 bases, with 15 bases remaining between them. The CDR3 contains 16 residues. The V gene's germline CDR1 is LGHDT and CDR2 YNNKEL (reference sequence). Here the CDR3 reads CASSQGLRRISDTQYF. As DNA, the CDR3 is TGTGCCAGCAGCCAAGGGTTGCGGAGGATCTCAGATACGCAGTATTTT.

This clonotype was detected only a few times. The J gene is TRBJ2-3, the V gene TRBV12-3 or TRBV12-4, with D possibly being TRBD2 (5 bases). Trimming left V 7 bases short and J 0 bases short, with 14 bases between. The CDR3 spans 15 residues. CDR3 coding DNA: TGTGCCAGCAATTCCCGGGGATATAGCACAGATACGCAGTATTTT. This encodes CASNSRGYSTDTQYF.

This rearrangement joins TRBV19 to TRBJ1-5; perhaps TRBD1 as D (5 bases). In germline, CDR1 is LNHDA, CDR2 SQIVND (reference sequence). This CDR3 is 15 amino acids long. Trimming pared 6 bases from V and 4 bases from J, leaving 16 bases between. CDR3 in amino acids: CASSPWGRGNQPQHF. The CDR3 DNA reads TGTGCCAGTAGCCCTTGGGGACGGGGGAATCAGCCCCAGCATTTT.

This chain uses TRBV7-9 with TRBJ1-2, with a possible D match to TRBD1 (5 bases). This CDR3 comprises 13 residues. V was cut by 5 bases and J by 8 bases, with 15 bases left in between. Per the germline V gene, CDR1 is SEHNR and CDR2 is FQNEAQ (reference sequence). CDR3: CASSAGVRDGYTF. The CDR3 DNA reads as TGTGCCAGCAGCGCGGGAGTGAGGGACGGCTACACCTTC. Full variable domain (remainder filled in from reference TRBV7-9 and TRBJ1-2): DTGVSQNPRHKITKRGQNVTFRCDPISEHNRLYWYRQTLGQGPEFLTYFQNEAQLEKSRLLSDRFSAERPKGSFSTLEIQRTEQGDSAMYLCASSAGVRDGYTFGSGTRLTVV.

This clonotype occurred a few times. This chain links TRBV5-6 with TRBJ2-3; 10 nucleotides agree with TRBD2. The germline CDR1 and CDR2 sequences are SGHDT and YYEEEE. Unmatched junction bases numbered 11, after V lost 4 bases and J lost 3 bases. The CDR3 has 17 residues. CDR3 loop: CASSIQSGRVWTDTQYF. The CDR3 DNA follows: TGTGCCAGCAGCATACAAAGCGGGAGGGTATGGACAGATACGCAGTATTTT. The full variable domain, its missing parts supplied by reference TRBV5-6 and TRBJ2-3, is DAGVTQSPTHLIKTRGQQVTLRCSPKSGHDTVSWYQQALGQGPQFIFQYYEEEERQRGNFPDRFSGHQFPNYSSELNVNALLLGDSALYLCASSIQSGRVWTDTQYFGPGTRLTVL.

This clonotype has a handful of counts. This chain links TRBV24-1 with TRBJ2-7; D ambiguous. V was shortened by 3 bases and J by 3 bases, with 8 bases between the two germline ends. CDR1 and CDR2 from the germline V gene are KGHDR and SFDVKD. The length of the CDR3 is 13 residues. CDR3 nucleotides: TGTGCCACCAGTGATGGAGCTGACTACGAGCAGTACTTC. Translated, it gives CATSDGADYEQYF.

The sample holds a few counts of this clonotype. This chain uses TRBV7-8 with TRBJ2-5; D is ambiguous. Trimming left V 5 bases short and J 1 base short, with 8 bases between. CDR3 size: 13 residues. Germline CDR1 reads SGHVS; CDR2 reads FQNEAQ. The CDR3 bases are TGTGCCAGCAGCGCACCCTCCCAAGAGACCCAGTACTTC. Its protein product is CASSAPSQETQYF.

This clonotype has at least ten counts. In DNA form, the CDR3 reads TGTGCCAGCAGGTTGGACAAGAGGGAGACCCAGTACTTC. This codes for CASRLDKRETQYF. The chain employs TRBV12-3 or TRBV12-4 and TRBJ2-5; tentatively, D is TRBD1 (5 bases). With 6 bases removed from V and 5 bases from J, the gap between germline ends came to 13 bases. The length of the CDR3 is 13 residues.